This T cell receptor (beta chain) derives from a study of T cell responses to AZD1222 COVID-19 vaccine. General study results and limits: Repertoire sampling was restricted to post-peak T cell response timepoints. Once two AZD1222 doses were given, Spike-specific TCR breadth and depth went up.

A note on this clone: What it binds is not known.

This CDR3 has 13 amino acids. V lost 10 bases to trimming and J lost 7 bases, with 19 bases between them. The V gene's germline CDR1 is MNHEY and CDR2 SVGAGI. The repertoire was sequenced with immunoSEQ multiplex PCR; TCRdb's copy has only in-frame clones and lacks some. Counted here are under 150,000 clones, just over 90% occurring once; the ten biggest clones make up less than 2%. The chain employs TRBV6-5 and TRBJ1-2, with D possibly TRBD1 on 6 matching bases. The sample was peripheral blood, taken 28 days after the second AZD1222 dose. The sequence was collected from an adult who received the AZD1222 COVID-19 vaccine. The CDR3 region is CATRERGRGGYTF. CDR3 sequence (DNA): TGTGCCACCAGAGAGCGGGGGCGAGGTGGCTACACCTTC.